Each of the 3 T cell receptor beta chains below was sequenced from the same sample in a study of radiation and T cells in renal cell carcinoma. Only in-frame clones appear in the TCRdb table, and some are missing; sequencing was by immunoSEQ multiplex PCR. Here the sample spans more than 100,000 clones, 88% being singletons. Time point described: blood 2 weeks post-SBRT. The treatment was: 15 Gy SBRT to primary tumor, nephrectomy 4 weeks later. The starting material was blood, obtained from a patient whose treatment included radiotherapy and nephrectomy. These receptors came from a woman aged 65 to 85 with renal cell carcinoma.

The chain combines TRBV28 with TRBJ1-2; possible D gene TRBD1, 5 bases. V lost 6 bases and J lost 8, with 16 bases in between. CDR1 is MDHEN, CDR2 SYDVKM, per germline. The CDR3 sequence is 13 residues long. In DNA form, the CDR3 reads TGTGCCAGCAGGCAGTCAGGGCCTGGCGGCTACACCTTC. This translates into CASRQSGPGGYTF.

V usage is TRBV28 and J usage is TRBJ2-2; 8 bases align to TRBD1. Germline CDR1 is MDHEN and CDR2 is SYDVKM. CDR3 length: 14 residues. V lost 4 bases to trimming and J lost 6 bases; unmatched junction nucleotides: 4. CDR3 DNA: TGTGCCAGCAGTTCTCGGACAGGGCCCGGGGAGCTGTTTTTT. Encoded protein: CASSSRTGPGELFF.

V gene TRBV7-9 combines with J gene TRBJ1-2, with D uncertain. V gave up 3 bases and J gave up 0 bases, with 11 bases separating them. CDR1 and CDR2 (germline): SEHNR, FQNEAQ (reference sequence). The CDR3 is made up of 15 amino acids. CDR3 residues: CASSFEQKPNYGYTF. Here the CDR3 DNA reads TGTGCCAGCAGCTTTGAACAGAAACCTAACTATGGCTACACCTTC.